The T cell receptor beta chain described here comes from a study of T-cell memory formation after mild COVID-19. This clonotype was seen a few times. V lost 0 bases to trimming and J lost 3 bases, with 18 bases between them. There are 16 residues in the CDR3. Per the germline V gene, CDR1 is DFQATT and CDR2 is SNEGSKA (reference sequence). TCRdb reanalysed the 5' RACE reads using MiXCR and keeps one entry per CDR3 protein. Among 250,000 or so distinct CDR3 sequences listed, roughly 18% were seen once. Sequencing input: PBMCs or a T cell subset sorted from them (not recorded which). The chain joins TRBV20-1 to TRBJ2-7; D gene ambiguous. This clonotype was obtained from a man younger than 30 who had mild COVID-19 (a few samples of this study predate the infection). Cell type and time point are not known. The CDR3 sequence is CSARDYSVAGFYEQYV. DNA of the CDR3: TGCAGTGCTAGAGATTATTCAGTGGCTGGGTTCTACGAGCAGTACGTC.